This TCR beta chain was recovered during a study of T cell changes during pregnancy in multiple sclerosis. Profiled with immunoSEQ multiplex PCR; TCRdb holds only in-frame clones, not every one. The data show some 70,000 clones, 85% to 90% seen once. This CDR3 is built from 14 residues. Between the trimmed V and J ends, which lost 1 base and 4 bases, there was a span of 11 bases. Looked up from germline, CDR1 is GTSNPN and CDR2 is SVGIG (reference sequence). The material sequenced was peripheral blood, taken after pregnancy. This TCR was recovered from a female donor in good health, enrolled as a control in a pregnancy study. This sequence joins TRBV30 and TRBJ1-3; TRBD1 might be the D (5 bases). The CDR3 coding sequence is TGTGCCTGGAGTGGTGGGGCGGAGGGAAACACCATATATTTT. Translated, it gives CAWSGGAEGNTIYF.